This T cell receptor beta chain stems from a study of blood T cell repertoires in COVID-19. Study information: Acute-phase and convalescent COVID-19 samples originated in the United States, Italy and Spain.

Sequencing was performed with immunoSEQ multiplex PCR; in TCRdb, only in-frame clones are kept and a portion is missing. The repertoire holds a few hundred thousand clones, with approximately 86% as singletons. The CDR3 has 11 residues. The germline V and J ends were trimmed by 5 bases and 3 bases, with 5 bases remaining between them. Germline CDR1 is MNHEY and CDR2 is SVGEGT. The chain has TRBV6-2 or TRBV6-3 and TRBJ2-7; D call uncertain. This receptor was identified in a woman aged 60-70 years with COVID-19, enrolled during active disease. The specimen sequenced was peripheral blood. CDR3 protein: CASSLYYEQYF. CDR3 coding DNA: TGTGCCAGCAGTCTCTACTACGAGCAGTACTTC.